The clone carrying this TCR beta chain occurred once. This entry comes from a study of T cells in tuberculosis. Across the whole study: CD1B tetramers identified T cells specific for mycobacterial lipid GMM.

Germline V gene sequence: CDR1 MNHNS, CDR2 SASEGT. Between the trimmed V and J ends, which lost 5 bases and 1 base, there was a span of 8 bases. The CDR3 is 14 amino acids. No alpha-beta pairing information exists for these sequences. Measured with immunoSEQ multiplex PCR; TCRdb has only the in-frame clones, and not every one. The repertoire holds around 50,000 clones, with roughly 90% as singletons. Thawed, overnight-rested PBMC were stained with GMM-loaded CD1B tetramer, viability dye and anti-CD3, then sorted. The CD1B tetramers carried C32 glucose monomycolate purified from Rhodococcus equi. Tetramer-sorted PBMC had been CD14 monocyte-depleted before freezing. The study's findings and limits: T cells binding CD1B-GMM tetramer weakly possibly escaped the sort.

This clonotype was obtained from an adult woman with latent tuberculosis. The chain combines TRBV6-1 with TRBJ2-2; D perhaps matches TRBD1 (5 bases). Sample: CD1b-GMM tetramer-negative cells sorted from PBMCs. The CDR3 loop is CASSRQLNTGELFF. In DNA form, the CDR3 reads TGTGCCAGCAGTCGACAGTTGAACACCGGGGAGCTGTTTTTT.